The entry below describes one T cell receptor (beta chain). Other DNA sequences within the sample encode an identical CDR3. It was autoimmune disease history or systemic immunosuppression that excluded patients. The sample belongs to a study of OX40 agonist ivuxolimab in advanced cancers. Study as a whole: Partial responses were achieved by three patients: one hepatocellular carcinoma, two cutaneous melanoma.

Profiled with immunoSEQ multiplex PCR; TCRdb holds only in-frame clones, not every one. Of about 93,000 clones in the sample, 92% were seen once. The length of the CDR3 is 11 residues. V lost 6 bases and J 6 bases, leaving 9 bases between the germline ends. The V gene's germline CDR1 is DFQATT and CDR2 SNEGSKA (reference sequence). Sequencing was performed on CD4+ or CD8+ T cells sorted from blood, taken in a trial of the OX40 agonist ivuxolimab. The gene calls are TRBV20-1 and TRBJ2-1, with D possibly TRBD1 on 6 matching bases. The receptor's source is an adult with an advanced solid tumor such as melanoma, head and neck, liver or kidney cancer. The CDR3 region is CSAMTGNEQFF. CDR3 DNA: TGCAGTGCCATGACAGGCAATGAGCAGTTCTTC.